This is a list of T cell receptor beta chains from one sample in a study of early stage breast cancer tumors. Repertoires were generated with immunoSEQ multiplex PCR, while TCRdb's copy carries only in-frame clones and drops some. The table includes about 36,000 clones, 74% detected once. Sequencing input: blood. The receptor set was obtained from a person in their sixties with breast cancer. CDR3s leave out the opening cysteine and the closing phenylalanine or tryptophan. A D gene is named only where the DNA matches it firmly. Clone size is not always given. Where it is, it says once, few, many or a class for expanded clones.

V | size | D | CDR3
TRBV11-2 | once | - | ASSTHGTPQETQY
TRBV19 | few | - | ASRASSGNTIY
TRBV28 | - | TRBD1 | ASRDRQGYQPQH
TRBV27 | - | TRBD1 | ATGTGYNEQF
TRBV5-4 | - | TRBD1 | ASSAGTGGNTIY
TRBV15 | - | TRBD2 | ATSREGGLAYNEQF
TRBV4-1 | few | - | ASSQAPSVGEAF
TRBV11-2 | - | - | ASSLDRGSRGYT
TRBV7-8 | - | - | ASSLNAVGNTIY
TRBV28 | - | - | ASSPELFSTDTQY
TRBV15 | - | - | ATSREWGSGRAQY
TRBV2 | - | - | ASSAGGYSNQPQH
TRBV6-1 | - | TRBD1 | ASSTDRVPNQPQH
TRBV18 | - | - | ASSAFRRELF
TRBV5-4 | few | - | ASSSEGVNSNQPQH
TRBV5-1 | - | - | ASSLEGEAPYEQY
TRBV9 | - | - | ASSPSTDTQY
TRBV5-1 | once | TRBD1 | ASSWGQEGNEQF
TRBV5-6 | - | - | ASSPISGSYGYT
TRBV27 | once | - | ASSFQPNYGYT
TRBV5-1 | - | TRBD1 | ASGKAGTGEATEAF
TRBV6-1 | - | - | ASRPPGPWDQPQH
TRBV6-1 | few | - | ASIFGGAGQPQH
TRBV9 | few | - | ASSGNLEQF
TRBV5-6 | once | TRBD1 | ASTGGPPYEQY
TRBV29-1 | - | TRBD2 | SVGAGGSSGANVLT
TRBV27 | few | - | ASSSKQGWNTEAF
TRBV2 | - | - | ASSDWTIPRAF
TRBV7-8 | - | - | ASSWASGNTIY
TRBV7-9 | few | TRBD1 | ASSLADRVGYT
TRBV10-3 | - | TRBD1 | AISLGQSYEQY
TRBV28 | - | - | ASGGISGANVLT
TRBV27 | - | - | ASSTGNGYT
TRBV15 | few | TRBD1 | ATSRGTGNEKLF
TRBV5-4 | - | TRBD1 | ASSLGAGQGRTGELF
TRBV10-3 | - | - | AIRDGSYEQY
TRBV28 | - | - | ASSDSSRSGNTIY
TRBV6-1 | once | - | ASSEGLSFGQY
TRBV19 | few | - | ASSPNREVEAF
TRBV7-2 | - | - | ASSLGSGNSNQPQH
TRBV11-2 | - | - | ASSRRYSGANVLT
TRBV28 | - | - | ASSSTYEQY
TRBV27 | - | - | ASSLTGGPFYEQY
TRBV19 | once | - | ASSEGSSYNEQF
TRBV6-6 | few | - | ASRKAQDYGYT
TRBV28 | - | - | ASGSNYGYT
TRBV5-1 | - | TRBD1 | ASSGTRDRNKHSPLH
TRBV28 | - | - | ASLTRGQGNQPQH